This TCR beta chain was obtained from a study of T cell responses to AZD1222 COVID-19 vaccine. Assay used: immunoSEQ multiplex PCR; TCRdb lists only in-frame clones, some missing. The sample has under 140,000 clones, over 90% seen once. CDR3 size: 15 residues. V lost 4 bases to trimming and J lost 6 bases, with 18 bases between them. Germline CDR1 reads MNHEY; CDR2 reads SVGAGI. The receptor was derived from an adult who received the AZD1222 COVID-19 vaccine. This material consisted of peripheral blood, taken 28 days after the second AZD1222 dose. The chain employs TRBV6-5 and TRBJ1-1; no clear D. The CDR3 reads CASSSDNRANAEAFF. CDR3 nucleotide sequence: TGTGCCAGCAGTTCCGACAACCGGGCCAACGCTGAAGCTTTCTTT.